The next 10 T cell receptor beta chains were all read from a single sample in a study of molecular identifiers for immune sequencing clone quantification. TCRdb independently ran MiXCR on the PCR reads; one entry per CDR3 protein. The data contain under 800,000 distinct CDR3 sequences, 25% of them seen just once; the ten biggest clones take up about 0.78%. Specimen: naive CD8+ T cells from blood, with Jurkat cell RNA spiked in. Sample subset: FACS-sorted CD8+CD4-CCR7+CD45RA+ naive T cells. The receptors originated from a human donor in good health. Some libraries in this study had Jurkat cell RNA spiked in.

This clonotype was counted many times. The chain is built from TRBV5-6 and TRBJ2-7; 8 bases match TRBD2. Germline V gene sequence: CDR1 SGHDT, CDR2 YYEEEE. With 7 bases clipped from V and 0 bases from J, the junction kept 3 bases outside the gene matches. The CDR3 spans 13 residues. The CDR3, as DNA: TGTGCCAGCGGACTAGCATCCTCCTACGAGCAGTACTTC. As protein: CASGLASSYEQYF.

The table lists this clonotype with a few counts. The chain uses TRBV25-1 and TRBJ2-2, with D unresolved. The CDR3 contains 16 residues. The V end was cut by 5 bases, the J end by 5 bases, with 18 bases between. Germline V gives CDR1 MGHDK, CDR2 SYGVNS. DNA for the CDR3: TGTGCCAGCAGTCCCCCTTTCCCACAAGGTACCGGGGAGCTGTTTTTT. Translating it yields CASSPPFPQGTGELFF.

Worth noting for this clonotype: This may come from a read error, since a much larger clone is one base off. The V and J genes are TRBV25-1 and TRBJ1-4; D is uncertain. Deletions cut 6 bases from V and 2 bases from J, with 13 bases between. The CDR3 is made up of 15 amino acids. The germline CDR1 and CDR2 sequences are MGHDK and SYGVNS. Here the CDR3 reads CASSLLRETNEKLFF. The CDR3 DNA follows: TGTGCCAGCAGCCTCCTAAGGGAGACTAATGAAAAACTGTTTTTT.

This clonotype was detected ten times or more. This chain joins TRBV7-6 and TRBJ2-5; D is uncertain. The germline V gene encodes CDR1 SGHVS and CDR2 FNYEAQ. The CDR3 length is 12 residues. V shed 5 bases and J shed 2 bases, with 6 bases lying between them. The CDR3, as DNA: TGTGCCAGCAGCCGTTGGCAAGAGACCCAGTACTTC. It yields the protein CASSRWQETQYF.

The chain uses TRBV12-3 or TRBV12-4 and TRBJ2-7; tentatively, D is TRBD2 (6 bases). The CDR3 has 13 residues. With 7 bases removed from V and 3 bases from J, the gap between germline ends came to 13 bases. CDR3 residues: CASKKGLNYEQYF. CDR3 DNA: TGTGCCAGCAAGAAGGGACTTAACTACGAGCAGTACTTC.

The V call is TRBV7-6, the J call TRBJ2-1; D is ambiguous. The germline V gene has CDR1 SGHVS and CDR2 FNYEAQ. The CDR3 length is 14 residues. V was trimmed by 2 bases and J by 6 bases, leaving 11 bases between them. The CDR3 DNA follows: TGTGCCAGCAGCTTATTTCGCCCGGGCAATGAGCAGTTCTTC. Protein sequence: CASSLFRPGNEQFF.

In its sample, this clonotype was seen many times. This chain connects TRBV7-2 to TRBJ1-4; possible D gene TRBD1, 5 bases. The germline V gene encodes CDR1 SGHTA and CDR2 FQGNSA. This CDR3 has 13 amino acids. V lost 5 bases, J lost 10 bases, and 14 bases lay in between. CDR3 amino acids: CASSPIGDGKLFF. The DNA of the CDR3 is TGTGCCAGCAGCCCCATCGGGGACGGAAAACTGTTTTTT.

This clonotype was observed many times. The chain recombines TRBV13 with TRBJ2-3; D assignment may be TRBD1 or TRBD2 (6 bases each). Trimming took 5 bases from V and 1 from J, leaving 19 bases between them. Germline CDR1 PRHDT, CDR2 FYEKMQ (reference sequence). The CDR3 contains 17 residues. The DNA of the CDR3 is TGTGCCAGCAGCGCCCCGGGACTCCCAGGGGGCACAGATACGCAGTATTTT. Its protein is CASSAPGLPGGTDTQYF. Complete variable domain (other parts from reference TRBV13 and TRBJ2-3): AAGVIQSPRHLIKEKRETATLKCYPIPRHDTVYWYQQGPGQDPQFLISFYEKMQSDKGSIPDRFSAQQFSDYHSELNMSSLELGDSALYFCASSAPGLPGGTDTQYFGPGTRLTVL.

This clonotype turned up a few times. The chain is built from TRBV21-1 and TRBJ2-7. TRBV21-1 is noted as a pseudogene. The CDR3 loop spans 15 amino acids. This CDR3 reads CASSQDRKHSYEQYF. The CDR3 DNA is TGTGCCAGCAGCCAAGACAGAAAACACTCCTACGAGCAGTACTTC.

Concerning this clonotype itself: This may arise from a read error, as a much more abundant clone is one base away. The rearrangement links TRBV30 to TRBJ1-1; D is undetermined. The CDR3 has 14 amino acids. CDR1 is GTSNPN, CDR2 SVGIG, per germline (reference sequence). CDR3 amino acids: CAWRVPGSMTAAFF. The CDR3 region has the DNA TGTGCCTGGAGAGTTCCGGGGTCGATGACTGCAGCTTTCTTT.